Here is one T cell receptor beta chain with its context. Antigen unknown. Data came from immunoSEQ multiplex PCR; TCRdb stores just in-frame clones and leaves some out. This table has 68,000 or so clones, roughly 90% appearing once. The data were taken from a study of T cell responses to AZD1222 COVID-19 vaccine. Background on the study: Doses given second, at about 4 or about 12 weeks, were pooled.

Study-level points and caveats: Clonal diversity was possibly underestimated; the donors were predominantly white British and more often female. With two AZD1222 doses given, Spike-specific TCR breadth and depth both rose.

CDR1 is SNHLY and CDR2 is FYNNEI in the germline V gene. This CDR3 is 12 amino acids long. V dropped 5 bases and J dropped 11; count of bases not matched to a gene: 6. The clonotype comes from an adult in good health. The chain has TRBV2 and TRBJ1-1; 9 nucleotides match TRBD1. The specimen comprised peripheral blood, sampled on day 0 of AZD1222 vaccination. The CDR3 region is CASSLDRGKAFF. The CDR3 DNA is TGTGCCAGCAGTTTGGACAGGGGCAAGGCTTTCTTT.